The rows below give T cell receptor beta chains drawn from one sample of a study of CD8 T cells in ankylosing spondylitis. TCRdb analysed the 5' RACE reads with MiXCR anew, one entry per CDR3 protein. Found here are around 540,000 distinct CDR3 sequences, roughly 13% of them singletons; the top ten hold about 6.5%. Sample: blood, either unsorted or a sorted T cell fraction (not recorded which). The receptors were sampled from a male donor with ankylosing spondylitis. CDR3s include the opening cysteine and the closing phenylalanine or tryptophan. D genes are given only for firm matches. Rows may omit the clone size; those that give it use once, few, many or a size class.

many	TRBV29-1	TRBJ2-1	TRBD2	CSVLSSAGDGNEQFF	TGCAGCGTTTTATCTTCAGCGGGAGACGGGAATGAGCAGTTCTTC
-	TRBV4-1	TRBJ1-1	TRBD1	CASSPHRGQTTEAFF	TGCGCCAGCAGCCCCCACAGGGGTCAGACCACTGAAGCTTTCTTT
many	TRBV18	TRBJ2-1	TRBD1	CASSPPDRDNEQFF	TGTGCCAGCTCACCTCCGGACAGGGACAATGAGCAGTTCTTC
-	TRBV20-1	TRBJ1-5	-	CSVLGNSNQPQHF	TGCAGTGTCCTTGGGAATAGCAATCAGCCCCAGCATTTT
few	TRBV7-6	TRBJ2-1	TRBD1	CASSLAPGQASYNEQFF	TGTGCCAGCAGCTTAGCTCCGGGACAGGCTTCCTACAATGAGCAGTTCTTC
few	TRBV11-2	TRBJ2-1	TRBD2	CASSSWGLAGAGHNEQFF	TGTGCCAGCAGCTCGTGGGGACTAGCGGGAGCTGGACACAATGAGCAGTTCTTC
-	TRBV20-1	TRBJ1-6	TRBD1	CSAVDRVNSPLHF	TGCAGTGCTGTGGACAGGGTGAATTCACCCCTCCACTTT
few	TRBV11-2	TRBJ1-4	TRBD1	CASSSRQGAREKLFF	TGTGCCAGCAGCTCCCGACAGGGGGCGCGTGAAAAACTGTTTTTT
few	TRBV29-1	TRBJ1-2	TRBD1	CSVDRQGGYTF	TGCAGCGTTGATAGACAGGGGGGCTACACCTTC
-	TRBV12-3/TRBV12-4	TRBJ1-5	-	CASSRLRPDSNQPQHF	TGTGCCAGCAGCCGGTTGAGGCCGGATAGCAATCAGCCCCAGCATTTT
few	TRBV20-1	TRBJ2-7	-	CSVDYSLYEQYF	TGCAGTGTCGACTATTCCCTCTACGAGCAGTACTTC
many	TRBV12-3/TRBV12-4	TRBJ1-1	-	CASSFQNTEAFF	TGTGCCAGCAGTTTCCAGAACACTGAAGCTTTCTTT
-	TRBV7-2	TRBJ2-3	TRBD2	CASSRTSQGHTQYF	TGTGCCAGCAGCCGGACTAGCCAGGGACATACGCAGTATTTT
many	TRBV11-2	TRBJ2-3	-	CASSLGSVADTQYF	TGTGCCAGCAGCTTAGGATCCGTCGCAGATACGCAGTATTTT
few	TRBV20-1	TRBJ2-1	TRBD1	CSARSGDRSVF	TGCAGTGCTAGATCCGGGGACAGGTCTGTCTTC
-	TRBV20-1	TRBJ1-1	TRBD1	CSAYRGDEAFF	TGCAGTGCTTACAGGGGTGATGAAGCTTTCTTT
-	TRBV12-3/TRBV12-4	TRBJ1-2	-	CASSFAVVGRSSYTF	TGTGCCAGCAGTTTCGCTGTGGTGGGGCGAAGTAGCTACACCTTC
few	TRBV3-1	TRBJ2-1	TRBD2	CASSRVGGRAYNEQFF	TGTGCCAGCAGCCGGGTTGGCGGGAGGGCCTACAATGAGCAGTTCTTC
-	TRBV28	TRBJ1-2	-	CASSLSNTVGYTF	TGTGCCAGCAGTTTATCAAACACGGTTGGCTACACCTTC
few	TRBV7-8	TRBJ2-1	-	CASSSGREYNEQFF	TGTGCCAGCAGCTCCGGACGGGAATACAATGAGCAGTTCTTC
-	TRBV4-2	TRBJ1-3	-	CASSQVGNRNTIYF	TGTGCCAGCAGCCAAGTTGGGAACAGAAACACCATATATTTT
few	TRBV14	TRBJ1-3	-	CASSQGRRNTIYF	TGTGCCAGCAGCCAAGGCCGAAGAAACACCATATATTTT
-	TRBV14	TRBJ2-1	-	CASSQYRDLGYNEQFF	TGTGCCAGCAGCCAATACAGGGATCTGGGATACAATGAGCAGTTCTTC
-	TRBV29-1	TRBJ2-2	-	CSVGRAPNTGELFF	TGCAGCGTTGGGAGAGCGCCGAACACCGGGGAGCTGTTTTTT
many	TRBV5-1	TRBJ2-5	-	CASSLDPQETQYF	TGCGCCAGCAGCTTGGATCCCCAAGAGACCCAGTACTTC
many	TRBV5-1	TRBJ2-2	TRBD1	CASSLIPGQGDRELFF	TGCGCCAGCAGCTTGATTCCGGGACAGGGAGACCGGGAGCTGTTTTTT
-	TRBV12-3/TRBV12-4	TRBJ2-7	-	CASSHRSPYEQYF	TGTGCCAGCAGTCACAGGAGTCCCTACGAGCAGTACTTC
few	TRBV20-1	TRBJ1-1	TRBD1	CSARSRGNMNTEAFF	TGCAGTGCTAGATCCAGGGGGAATATGAACACTGAAGCTTTCTTT
-	TRBV20-1	TRBJ1-1	TRBD1	CSAPDRANTEAFF	TGCAGTGCTCCGGACAGGGCGAACACTGAAGCTTTCTTT
few	TRBV4-2	TRBJ2-3	-	CASSQGAGTTDTQYF	TGTGCCAGCAGCCAAGGGGCAGGGACCACAGATACGCAGTATTTT
few	TRBV28	TRBJ1-2	-	CATDGNYGYTF	TGTGCCACCGACGGAAACTATGGCTACACCTTC
-	TRBV9	TRBJ2-5	TRBD2	CASSSGVGRGETQYF	TGTGCCAGCAGCTCGGGGGTCGGGAGGGGGGAGACCCAGTACTTC